Sequencing of this TCR beta chain was carried out in a study of blood T cell repertoires in COVID-19. Turning to the study itself: Samples came from the United States, Italy and Spain, spanning acute and convalescent COVID-19. PBMCs, B-cell-depleted T cells, or T cells were the source of the cDNA or gDNA that made up the material.

Germline CDR1 and CDR2: MNHEY and SMNVEV (reference sequence). The CDR3 contains 13 residues. Profiled with immunoSEQ multiplex PCR; TCRdb holds only in-frame clones, not every one. The sample yields around 130,000 clones, 84% seen once. Participants were aged 18 to 89 years, lived in around 25 US areas, and enrolled virtually. Source material: PBMCs or T cells enriched from blood (not recorded which). This rearrangement joins TRBV27 to TRBJ1-3, with D uncertain. This receptor was identified in a young woman who had been exposed to COVID-19. CDR3 amino acids: CGTRSSSGNTIYF. The CDR3 DNA follows: TGTGGAACTAGGTCTAGCTCTGGAAACACCATATATTTT.